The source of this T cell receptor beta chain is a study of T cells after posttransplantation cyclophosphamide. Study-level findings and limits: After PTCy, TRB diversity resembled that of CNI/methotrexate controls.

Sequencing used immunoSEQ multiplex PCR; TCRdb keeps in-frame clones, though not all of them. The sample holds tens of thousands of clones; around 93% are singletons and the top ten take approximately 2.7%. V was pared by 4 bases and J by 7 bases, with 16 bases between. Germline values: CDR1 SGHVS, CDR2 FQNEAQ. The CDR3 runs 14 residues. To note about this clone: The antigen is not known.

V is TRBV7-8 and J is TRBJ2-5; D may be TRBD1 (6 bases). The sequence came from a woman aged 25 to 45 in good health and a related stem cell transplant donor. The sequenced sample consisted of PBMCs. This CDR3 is CASSSYRVSGTQYF. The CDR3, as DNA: TGTGCCAGCAGCTCCTACAGGGTGTCGGGGACCCAGTACTTC.